This T cell receptor beta chain was obtained from a study of blood T cell repertoires in COVID-19. Trimming took 1 base from V and 4 from J; bases not matched to a gene: 1. This CDR3 contains 14 residues. Germline values: CDR1 LGHDT, CDR2 YNNKEL (reference sequence). Profiling relied on immunoSEQ multiplex PCR, and the TCRdb table lists in-frame clones only, not all of them. The data contain 100,000 to 150,000 clones, approximately 83% of them singletons. The sequencing input was peripheral blood. The chain is built from TRBV3-1 (or the pseudogene TRBV3-2) and TRBJ1-3; 7 bases match TRBD1. This clonotype originated in a man aged 60 to 75 with acute or convalescent COVID-19. Written as DNA, the CDR3 is TGTGCCAGCAGCCAAGGGACAGGCGGAAACACCATATATTTT. This encodes CASSQGTGGNTIYF.